This T cell receptor (beta chain) was identified during a study of regulatory T cells. At testing, patients were 2 to 39 years old, with reduced naive and increased memory T-cell proportions. This CDR3 is 11 amino acids long. V lost 3 bases and J lost 3, with 4 bases in between. The germline CDR1 and CDR2 sequences are DFQATT and SNEGSKA (reference sequence). The study's findings and limits: Regulatory T cells showed the strongest V-J pair restriction and V/J gene skewing among patient repertoires.

This clone was counted a single time. No antigen is known for it. The primer mix had 52 TRBV and 13 TRBJ primers. Only in-frame clones appear in the TCRdb table, and some are missing; sequencing was by immunoSEQ multiplex PCR. The table has about 9,500 clones, 75% to 90% seen once. The chain joins TRBV20-1 to TRBJ2-3; D unclear. The sequence was obtained from a person aged 18 to 29 with CD3G deficiency. The material sequenced was CD8+ T cells sorted from blood. Here the CDR3 DNA reads TGCAGTGCTAGGAGAACAGATACGCAGTATTTT. This encodes CSARRTDTQYF.